This T cell receptor beta chain stems from a study of neurological immune-mediated disorders. Among the participants, healthy controls were blood bank volunteers in Maryland, USA. Unsorted libraries came from 2 million PBMCs stored at -80 °C. Germline V gene data show CDR1 as ENHRY and CDR2 as SYGVKD. Trimming shortened V by 2 bases and J by 5 bases, and 12 bases separated the two germline ends. The CDR3 spans 14 residues. This clonotype was recorded at least ten times. 5'RACE with 10-nucleotide random UMIs generated the cDNA. Every sequencing run produced over 170 million TCR-beta sequences that came from 15-18 subjects. MiXCR was run by TCRdb on the 5' RACE reads, yielding one entry per CDR3 protein. The sample records approximately 87,000 distinct CDR3 sequences, 13% to 15% being singletons.

This receptor was taken from a woman aged 45-59 years in good health. The rearrangement links TRBV10-3 to TRBJ1-1; no clear D. Sequencing used PBMCs. The CDR3 reads CAISERGPRTEAFF. CDR3 nucleotide sequence: TGTGCCATCAGTGAGAGAGGACCTCGAACTGAAGCTTTCTTT.